A single TCR beta chain is shown here with its context. V lost 4 bases, J lost 0 bases, and 5 bases stayed unmatched. The CDR3 runs 14 residues. The germline gives CDR1 SQVTM, CDR2 ANQGSEA. This record comes from a study of blood T cell repertoires in COVID-19. Turning to the study itself: The cDNA or gDNA used as material had been derived from T cells, B-cell-depleted T cells, or PBMCs.

Per the authors' pipeline: Reference gene primer amplification gave nucleated cell count estimates. The method was immunoSEQ multiplex PCR; TCRdb's version includes in-frame clones alone and lacks a portion of them. That table is the source of V, J and clone size, and D and trimming were worked out from the DNA. The sample yields under 350,000 clones, around 89% seen once. The rearrangement joins TRBV29-1 to TRBJ2-7; TRBD2 aligns across 8 bases. The source is a man aged 35-49 years with acute or convalescent COVID-19. Input material: peripheral blood. The CDR3 bases are TGCAGCGTTGCGCGGGGGGCCAGCTCCTACGAGCAGTACTTC. Translating gives CSVARGASSYEQYF.